This T cell receptor beta chain was captured in a study of shared clonotypes between healthy human individuals. About the study: Each donor's CD4 naive and CD4 memory cells filled three plates apiece, CD8 naive two, and CD8 memory one.

Germline loops: CDR1 KGHSH, CDR2 LQKENI. The CDR3 extends over 17 amino acids. The V segment lost 3 bases and the J segment 0 bases; nucleotides outside the gene matches: 9. Positive CCR7 selection of CD45RO-negative cells yielded the naive CD8 cells, and terminally differentiated effector memory CD45RA+ cells were excluded. Study-wide points: Generation probability values for non-shared clonotypes were lower than those for clonotypes shared by all four donors.

For this clone: The target antigen is unknown.

Clones were sequenced by immunoSEQ multiplex PCR, and TCRdb holds only the in-frame ones, with some missing. The sample has some 1,900,000 clones; about 95% are singletons. The sequenced material came from naive CD8+ T cells sorted from blood. The receptor was derived from a man aged 18 to 29 in good health. The gene calls are TRBV18 and TRBJ2-5, with 8 positions matching TRBD1. CDR3 sequence reads: CASSPTRGQANQETQYF. The CDR3 DNA follows: TGTGCCAGCTCACCGACGAGGGGACAGGCGAACCAAGAGACCCAGTACTTC. Variable domain in full (rest from reference TRBV18 and TRBJ2-5): NAGVMQNPRHLVRRRGQEARLRCSPMKGHSHVYWYRQLPEEGLKFMVYLQKENIIDESGMPKERFSAEFPKEGPSILRIQQVVRGDSAAYFCASSPTRGQANQETQYFGPGTRLLVL.